Detailed here is one T cell receptor (beta chain). No antigen is known for it. The data derive from a study of vaccination effects on CD4 cells after COVID-19. As for the study in general: Among convalescent patients, two provided samples 16 days and one week before vaccination.

The repertoire was sequenced with immunoSEQ multiplex PCR; TCRdb's copy has only in-frame clones and lacks some. The sample yields 50,000 to 70,000 clones, under 80% seen once. With more than 9 days of culture completed, CD4+ T cells were isolated. V lost 6 bases and J lost 5, with 22 bases in between. The CDR3 consists of 16 residues. Per the germline V gene, CDR1 is SGDLS and CDR2 is YYNGEE. Sequenced here: CD4+ T cells from PBMCs cultured without peptide, sampled before COVID-19 vaccination. The chain links TRBV9 to TRBJ2-3, with TRBD1 as a possible D gene (6 bases). This receptor was taken from a human donor who had a prior SARS-CoV-2 infection. CDR3 DNA sequence: TGTGCCAGCAACCAGGGGTGGCAGGGGATAGGAGATACGCAGTATTTT. It is translated as CASNQGWQGIGDTQYF.